A selection of T cell receptor beta chains follows, all from one sample in a study of beta chain features in type 1 diabetes. Sequencing used immunoSEQ multiplex PCR; TCRdb keeps in-frame clones, though not all of them. Here the sample spans 550,000 to 850,000 clones, 10% to 15% being singletons. The specimen was naive CD4+ T cells from blood. The origin of the receptors is a man younger than 30 with type 1 diabetes. Each CDR3 is given with its conserved first and last residue. Fields, in order: clone size, J gene, D gene, V gene, CDR3 DNA, CDR3 protein. A D gene is named only where the DNA matches it firmly. Where a row states a size, it is once, few, many or the class of an expanded clone; other rows omit it.

clone size: -
J gene: TRBJ2-5
D gene: TRBD2
V gene: TRBV5-4
CDR3 DNA: TGTGCCAGCAGCTTTGGACTAGCGGGACTACAAGAGACCCAGTACTTC
CDR3 protein: CASSFGLAGLQETQYF

clone size: few
J gene: TRBJ1-1
D gene: -
V gene: TRBV7-2
CDR3 DNA: TGTGCCAGCAGCTTAGAGGCACTTGTCGCAGCTTTCTTT
CDR3 protein: CASSLEALVAAFF

clone size: -
J gene: TRBJ1-1
D gene: -
V gene: TRBV6-5
CDR3 DNA: TGTGCCAGCAGTTACAGCCCCGACACTGAAGCTTTCTTT
CDR3 protein: CASSYSPDTEAFF

clone size: -
J gene: TRBJ1-5
D gene: -
V gene: TRBV16
CDR3 DNA: TGTGCCAGCAGCCCTACGGGGGAGGGTCAGCCCCAGCATTTT
CDR3 protein: CASSPTGEGQPQHF

clone size: few
J gene: TRBJ2-5
D gene: TRBD2
V gene: TRBV7-2
CDR3 DNA: TGTGCCAGCAGCTTAACAGGCCGTTTGCGGGGGGGCAGGGAGACCCAGTACTTC
CDR3 protein: CASSLTGRLRGGRETQYF

clone size: few
J gene: TRBJ1-6
D gene: -
V gene: TRBV5-6
CDR3 DNA: TGTGCCAGCAGCCAAAATTCACCCCTCCACTTT
CDR3 protein: CASSQNSPLHF

clone size: few
J gene: TRBJ1-6
D gene: TRBD1
V gene: TRBV30
CDR3 DNA: TGTGCCTGGAGTGTAGCTAAAATGAACAGGGGCGAATCACCCCTCCACTTT
CDR3 protein: CAWSVAKMNRGESPLHF

clone size: -
J gene: TRBJ1-1
D gene: TRBD1
V gene: TRBV19
CDR3 DNA: TGTGCCAGTAGAGAGCACGGACAGGGAAACACTGAAGCTTTCTTT
CDR3 protein: CASREHGQGNTEAFF

clone size: few
J gene: TRBJ2-3
D gene: -
V gene: TRBV27
CDR3 DNA: TGTGCCAGCAGTTTATGGAGGGGAACTAGCACAGATACGCAGTATTTT
CDR3 protein: CASSLWRGTSTDTQYF

clone size: few
J gene: TRBJ2-3
D gene: TRBD2
V gene: TRBV25-1
CDR3 DNA: TGTGCCAGCAGTGAAGCTAGCGGGACTAGCTTGGGCACAGATACGCAGTATTTT
CDR3 protein: CASSEASGTSLGTDTQYF

clone size: few
J gene: TRBJ2-5
D gene: -
V gene: TRBV7-9
CDR3 DNA: TGTGCCAGCAGCTTAGGTATCCAAGAGACCCAGTACTTC
CDR3 protein: CASSLGIQETQYF

clone size: few
J gene: TRBJ1-5
D gene: -
V gene: TRBV6-6
CDR3 DNA: TGTGCCAGCAGTTCGAGCCGGACAAACGATCAGCCCCAGCATTTT
CDR3 protein: CASSSSRTNDQPQHF

clone size: few
J gene: TRBJ1-2
D gene: -
V gene: TRBV5-8
CDR3 DNA: TGTGCCAGCAGTTTACTTTCCCGGCGCTATGGCTACACCTTC
CDR3 protein: CASSLLSRRYGYTF

clone size: few
J gene: TRBJ1-2
D gene: -
V gene: TRBV29-1
CDR3 DNA: TGCAGCACGACCGGACAGTCACTTAACTATGGCTACACCTTC
CDR3 protein: CSTTGQSLNYGYTF

clone size: -
J gene: TRBJ2-5
D gene: TRBD1
V gene: TRBV6-1
CDR3 DNA: TGTGCCAGCAGTGAAGGGACAGGAGTTCAAGAGACCCAGTACTTC
CDR3 protein: CASSEGTGVQETQYF

clone size: few
J gene: TRBJ2-5
D gene: -
V gene: TRBV5-1
CDR3 DNA: TGCGCCAGCAGCTTGGGGCGGACCCAAGAGACCCAGTACTTC
CDR3 protein: CASSLGRTQETQYF

clone size: -
J gene: TRBJ2-7
D gene: -
V gene: TRBV9
CDR3 DNA: TGTGCCAGCGGAGCAGGCTCATCCTACGAGCAGTACTTC
CDR3 protein: CASGAGSSYEQYF

clone size: few
J gene: TRBJ1-3
D gene: -
V gene: TRBV4-1
CDR3 DNA: TGCGCCAGCAGCCCCCCGACGGGGGGCGGAAACACCATATATTTT
CDR3 protein: CASSPPTGGGNTIYF

clone size: few
J gene: TRBJ2-3
D gene: TRBD2
V gene: TRBV18
CDR3 DNA: TGTGCCAGCTCACCCGGACTAGCCAGCACAGATACGCAGTATTTT
CDR3 protein: CASSPGLASTDTQYF

clone size: -
J gene: TRBJ2-7
D gene: -
V gene: TRBV5-1
CDR3 DNA: TGCGCCAGCACCCCCGAAAGGCAGGGCATTACCTACGAGCAGTACTTC
CDR3 protein: CASTPERQGITYEQYF

clone size: few
J gene: TRBJ1-1
D gene: TRBD1
V gene: TRBV19
CDR3 DNA: TGTGCCAGTAGTCGACAGGGTCGGACCACTGAAGCTTTCTTT
CDR3 protein: CASSRQGRTTEAFF

clone size: -
J gene: TRBJ2-7
D gene: -
V gene: TRBV13
CDR3 DNA: TGTGCCAGCAGCCCCCCCCCGGGCCACCCCGGCGAGCAGTACTTC
CDR3 protein: CASSPPPGHPGEQYF

clone size: few
J gene: TRBJ1-4
D gene: -
V gene: TRBV18
CDR3 DNA: TGTGCCAGCTCACCAACGGCTGCAACTAATGAAAAACTGTTTTTT
CDR3 protein: CASSPTAATNEKLFF

clone size: few
J gene: TRBJ1-3
D gene: -
V gene: TRBV30
CDR3 DNA: TGTGCCTGGAGTAAGGTCGGGCTAGCTGGAAACACCATATATTTT
CDR3 protein: CAWSKVGLAGNTIYF

clone size: -
J gene: TRBJ2-3
D gene: TRBD2
V gene: TRBV5-6
CDR3 DNA: TGTGCCAGCAGCTTGCGAGCGGGGGATACGCAGTATTTT
CDR3 protein: CASSLRAGDTQYF

clone size: few
J gene: TRBJ1-6
D gene: -
V gene: TRBV27
CDR3 DNA: TGTGCCAGCAGTTTACAATCCAGGGGAAGTATGCCCCTCCACTTT
CDR3 protein: CASSLQSRGSMPLHF

clone size: few
J gene: TRBJ2-3
D gene: -
V gene: TRBV29-1
CDR3 DNA: TGCAGCGTTGATTACCGGGCCAACACAGATACGCAGTATTTT
CDR3 protein: CSVDYRANTDTQYF

clone size: -
J gene: TRBJ2-1
D gene: -
V gene: TRBV19
CDR3 DNA: TGTGCCAGTACCTTAACGGGGCGGACCTACTCCTACAATGAGCAGTTCTTC
CDR3 protein: CASTLTGRTYSYNEQFF

clone size: few
J gene: TRBJ1-2
D gene: -
V gene: TRBV30
CDR3 DNA: TGTGCCTGGAGTTACGGGTCGTATGGCTACACCTTC
CDR3 protein: CAWSYGSYGYTF

clone size: few
J gene: TRBJ2-7
D gene: TRBD1
V gene: TRBV28
CDR3 DNA: TGTGCCAGCAGTTTGCTAGGACAGGCCGAGGTGGTGTACTTC
CDR3 protein: CASSLLGQAEVVYF

clone size: -
J gene: TRBJ2-2
D gene: -
V gene: TRBV9
CDR3 DNA: TGTGCCAGCAGGACTAGTTTGAGCACCGGGGAGCTGTTTTTT
CDR3 protein: CASRTSLSTGELFF

clone size: few
J gene: TRBJ1-5
D gene: -
V gene: TRBV19
CDR3 DNA: TGTGCCAGTAGTATAGCATGGCAGCCCCAGCATTTT
CDR3 protein: CASSIAWQPQHF

clone size: -
J gene: TRBJ1-5
D gene: -
V gene: TRBV29-1
CDR3 DNA: TGCAGCGCTCGGGGGCCTAATAGCAATCAGCCCCAGCATTTT
CDR3 protein: CSARGPNSNQPQHF

clone size: -
J gene: TRBJ1-3
D gene: -
V gene: TRBV6-6
CDR3 DNA: TGTGCCAGCAGTTACTCGGTGCCTGGAAACACCATATATTTT
CDR3 protein: CASSYSVPGNTIYF

clone size: few
J gene: TRBJ2-3
D gene: TRBD2
V gene: TRBV11-2
CDR3 DNA: TGTGCCAGCAGCTTAATAGCGGGGGGATCAACAGATACGCAGTATTTT
CDR3 protein: CASSLIAGGSTDTQYF

clone size: -
J gene: TRBJ2-3
D gene: -
V gene: TRBV6-5
CDR3 DNA: TGTGCCAGCAGTCAGACAAGAGATACGCAGTATTTT
CDR3 protein: CASSQTRDTQYF

clone size: -
J gene: TRBJ1-2
D gene: -
V gene: TRBV6-5
CDR3 DNA: TGTGCCAGCAGCCATGACTCCCAGGGTGGTGGCTACACCTTC
CDR3 protein: CASSHDSQGGGYTF

clone size: -
J gene: TRBJ2-1
D gene: -
V gene: TRBV29-1
CDR3 DNA: TGCAGCGGAAAGACCCCGAACTCCTACAATGAGCAGTTCTTC
CDR3 protein: CSGKTPNSYNEQFF

clone size: -
J gene: TRBJ1-6
D gene: -
V gene: TRBV18
CDR3 DNA: TGTGCCAGCTCGCCAGGGGTTACCTATAATTCACCCCTCCACTTT
CDR3 protein: CASSPGVTYNSPLHF

clone size: few
J gene: TRBJ1-4
D gene: -
V gene: TRBV7-2
CDR3 DNA: TGTGCCAGCAGCGAGGGGTCTCTGAGTGAAAAACTGTTTTTT
CDR3 protein: CASSEGSLSEKLFF

clone size: few
J gene: TRBJ2-5
D gene: TRBD1
V gene: TRBV5-1
CDR3 DNA: TGCGCCAGCAGCTTGTTTAAGGGCGGACAGGGCGGAGAGACCCAGTACTTC
CDR3 protein: CASSLFKGGQGGETQYF

clone size: -
J gene: TRBJ1-6
D gene: TRBD1
V gene: TRBV5-6
CDR3 DNA: TGTGCCAGCAGCTTGGTCGGCGGGACAGGGAATTCACCCCTCCACTTT
CDR3 protein: CASSLVGGTGNSPLHF

clone size: few
J gene: TRBJ2-1
D gene: TRBD1
V gene: TRBV6-5
CDR3 DNA: TGTGCCAGCAGGCGCGTCCGGGACAGGGATGAGCAGTTCTTC
CDR3 protein: CASRRVRDRDEQFF

clone size: few
J gene: TRBJ2-1
D gene: -
V gene: TRBV4-1
CDR3 DNA: TGCGCCAGCAGCCAAGGGCTGCAGGGGAACAATGAGCAGTTCTTC
CDR3 protein: CASSQGLQGNNEQFF

clone size: few
J gene: TRBJ2-1
D gene: TRBD2
V gene: TRBV25-1
CDR3 DNA: TGTGCCAGCAGCCTCAGACTAGCGGGGAGTCACAATGAGCAGTTCTTC
CDR3 protein: CASSLRLAGSHNEQFF